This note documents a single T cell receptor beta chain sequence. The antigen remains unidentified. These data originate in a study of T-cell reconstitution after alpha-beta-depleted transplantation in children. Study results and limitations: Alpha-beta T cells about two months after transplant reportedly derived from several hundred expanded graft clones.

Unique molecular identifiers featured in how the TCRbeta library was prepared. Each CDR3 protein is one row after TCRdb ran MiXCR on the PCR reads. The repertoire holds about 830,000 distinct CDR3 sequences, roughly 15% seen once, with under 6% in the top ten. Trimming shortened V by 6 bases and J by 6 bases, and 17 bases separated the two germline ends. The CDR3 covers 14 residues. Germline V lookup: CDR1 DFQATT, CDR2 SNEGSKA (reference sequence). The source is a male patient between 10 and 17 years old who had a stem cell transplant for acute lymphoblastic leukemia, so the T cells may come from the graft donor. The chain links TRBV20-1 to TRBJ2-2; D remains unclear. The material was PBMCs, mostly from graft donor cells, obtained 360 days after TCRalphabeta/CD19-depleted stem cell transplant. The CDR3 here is CSAPLRSAAGELFF. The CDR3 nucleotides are TGCAGTGCCCCATTAAGGTCGGCCGCCGGGGAGCTGTTTTTT.